The subject of this entry is one T cell receptor (beta chain). There are 10 residues in the CDR3. Trimming pared 3 bases from V and 7 bases from J, leaving 3 bases between. Looked up from germline, CDR1 is MDHEN and CDR2 is SYDVKM. This sample was taken from a study of control samples from healthy donors and cancer patients. Data came from immunoSEQ multiplex PCR; TCRdb stores just in-frame clones and leaves some out. Among about 54,000 clones listed, 95% to 97% were seen once. V usage is TRBV28 and J usage is TRBJ1-2; no firm D call. The material sequenced was blood. The source of this sequence is a woman aged 25 to 39 in good health. In nucleotides, the CDR3 is TGTGCCAGCAGTTTCGGTGGCTACACCTTC. This codes for CASSFGGYTF.